This TCR beta chain came from a study of neurological immune-mediated disorders. TCRdb called the 5' RACE reads again in MiXCR, with one record for every CDR3 protein. The data contain around 80,000 distinct CDR3 sequences, around 10% of them singletons. This CDR3 spans 12 amino acids. The germline V gene has CDR1 LGHDT and CDR2 YNNKEL (reference sequence). V lost 3 bases and J lost 12, with 12 bases in between. This clonotype was sampled from a man aged 35 to 55 in good health. Sequencing used PBMCs. The V call is TRBV3-1, the J call TRBJ2-1, with D possibly being TRBD2 (5 bases). CDR3 residues: CASSQANRGQFF. CDR3 bases: TGTGCCAGCAGCCAGGCGAACCGGGGGCAGTTCTTC.